This T cell receptor beta chain was retrieved from a study of control samples from healthy donors and cancer patients. The length of the CDR3 is 17 residues. The germline CDR1 and CDR2 sequences are MGHRA and YSYEKL. The V gene end was trimmed by 0 bases and the J gene end by 5 bases; junction bases not matched to a gene: 4. Sequencing was performed with immunoSEQ multiplex PCR; in TCRdb, only in-frame clones are kept and a portion is missing. Of about 100,000 clones in the sample, approximately 95% were seen once. The rearrangement links TRBV4-1 to TRBJ1-6; 10 bases are shared with TRBD1. This clonotype was sampled from a young man in good health. Material: blood. The CDR3 region has the DNA TGCGCCAGCAGCCAAGATATCGGGACAGGGGATAATTCACCCCTCCACTTT. Residues: CASSQDIGTGDNSPLHF.